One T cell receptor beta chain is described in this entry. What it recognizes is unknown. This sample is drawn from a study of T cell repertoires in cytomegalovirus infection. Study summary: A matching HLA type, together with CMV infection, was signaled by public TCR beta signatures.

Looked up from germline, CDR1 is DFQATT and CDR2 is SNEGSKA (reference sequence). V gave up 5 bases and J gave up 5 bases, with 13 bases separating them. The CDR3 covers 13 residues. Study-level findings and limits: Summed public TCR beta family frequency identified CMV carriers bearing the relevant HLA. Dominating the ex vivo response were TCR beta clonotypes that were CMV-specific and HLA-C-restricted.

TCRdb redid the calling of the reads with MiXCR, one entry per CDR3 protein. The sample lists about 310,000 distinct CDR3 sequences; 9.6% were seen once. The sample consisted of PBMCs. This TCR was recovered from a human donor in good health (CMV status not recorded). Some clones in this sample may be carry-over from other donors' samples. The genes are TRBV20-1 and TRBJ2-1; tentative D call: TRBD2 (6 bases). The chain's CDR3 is CSARLVRDNEQFF. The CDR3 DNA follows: TGCAGTGCTCGACTAGTCAGGGACAATGAGCAGTTCTTC.